This TCR beta chain is from a study of tumor and adjacent non-tumor tissue in lung cancer. No cell sorting was done before RNA was extracted from the tissue. A modified ARM-PCR protocol with three rounds of nested PCR amplified TCRbeta. TCRdb called the multiplex PCR reads again in MiXCR, with one record for every CDR3 protein. The table records 200,000 or so distinct CDR3 sequences, roughly 70% of them present only once. Germline lookup yields CDR1 WNHNN and CDR2 SYGVQD (reference sequence). V lost 3 bases and J 1 base, leaving 6 bases between the germline ends. This CDR3 has 13 residues. This clonotype came up many times.

The material sequenced was lung tumor tissue. The chain links TRBV10-1 to TRBJ1-1, with no clear D. The sequence derives from a man in his sixties with non-small cell lung cancer. The CDR3: CASSDAGNTEAFF. The CDR3 DNA reads TGCGCCAGCAGTGATGCCGGGAACACTGAAGCTTTCTTT.